The TCR beta chain under discussion was sequenced for a study of blood T cell repertoires in COVID-19. Study details: The origin of the acute and convalescent COVID-19 samples was the United States, Italy and Spain.

The germline V gene has CDR1 SQVTM and CDR2 ANQGSEA. Trimming pared 7 bases from V and 4 bases from J, leaving 16 bases between. This CDR3 region has 13 residues. Produced via immunoSEQ multiplex PCR; TCRdb's table is partial and in-frame only. Among some 220,000 clones listed, more than 80% were seen once. Residents of about two dozen US areas, aged roughly 18 to 89 years, made up the participants. Assignment of participants to cohorts was predicated upon participant-reported clinical history. The chain carries TRBV29-1 and TRBJ1-2; perhaps TRBD1 as D (5 bases). This TCR was sampled from a woman between 18 and 29 years old in a cohort exposed to, infected with or recovered from COVID-19 (not recorded which). Material for sequencing was PBMCs or T cells enriched from blood (not recorded which). In DNA, the CDR3 is TGCAGCGCCTGGGCAGGGATTCTCTATGGCTACACCTTC. Protein: CSAWAGILYGYTF.